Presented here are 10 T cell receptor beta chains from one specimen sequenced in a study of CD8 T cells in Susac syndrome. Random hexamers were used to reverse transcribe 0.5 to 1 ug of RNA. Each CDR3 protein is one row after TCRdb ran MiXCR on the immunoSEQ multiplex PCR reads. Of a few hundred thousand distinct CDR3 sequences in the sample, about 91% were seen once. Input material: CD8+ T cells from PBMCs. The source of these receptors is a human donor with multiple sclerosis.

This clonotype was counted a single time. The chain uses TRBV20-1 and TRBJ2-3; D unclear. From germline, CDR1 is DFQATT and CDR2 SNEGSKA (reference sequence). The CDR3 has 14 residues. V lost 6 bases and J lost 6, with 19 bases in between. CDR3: CSAPTALRSDTQYF. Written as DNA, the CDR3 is TGCAGTGCCCCGACGGCCCTTCGGTCCGATACGCAGTATTTT.

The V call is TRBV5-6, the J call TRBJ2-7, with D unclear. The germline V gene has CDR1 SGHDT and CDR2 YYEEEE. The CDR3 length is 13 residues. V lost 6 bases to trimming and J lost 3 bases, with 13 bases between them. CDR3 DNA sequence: TGTGCCAGCAACACCGCTGAGCTCTACGAGCAGTACTTC. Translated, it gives CASNTAELYEQYF.

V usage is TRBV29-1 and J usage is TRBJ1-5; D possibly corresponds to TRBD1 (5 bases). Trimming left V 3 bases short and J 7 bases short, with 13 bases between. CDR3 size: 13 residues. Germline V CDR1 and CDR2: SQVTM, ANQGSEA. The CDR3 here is CSVDSGFGQPQHF. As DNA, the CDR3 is TGCAGCGTTGACTCAGGGTTTGGACAGCCCCAGCATTTT.

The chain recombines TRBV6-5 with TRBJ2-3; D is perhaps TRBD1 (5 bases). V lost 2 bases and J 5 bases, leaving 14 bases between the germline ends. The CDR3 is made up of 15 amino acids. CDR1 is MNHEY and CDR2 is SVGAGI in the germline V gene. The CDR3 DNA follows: TGTGCCAGCAGTTACGGTCAGGGTTCAGGAGATACGCAGTATTTT. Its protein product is CASSYGQGSGDTQYF.

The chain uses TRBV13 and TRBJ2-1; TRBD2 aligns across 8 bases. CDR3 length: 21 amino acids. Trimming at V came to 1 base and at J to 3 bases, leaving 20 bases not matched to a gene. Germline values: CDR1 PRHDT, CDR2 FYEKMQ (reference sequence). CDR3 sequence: CASSLDTVGRVTYSSYNEQFF. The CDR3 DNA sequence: TGTGCCAGCAGCTTAGATACCGTCGGGAGGGTCACCTATTCAAGCTACAATGAGCAGTTCTTC.

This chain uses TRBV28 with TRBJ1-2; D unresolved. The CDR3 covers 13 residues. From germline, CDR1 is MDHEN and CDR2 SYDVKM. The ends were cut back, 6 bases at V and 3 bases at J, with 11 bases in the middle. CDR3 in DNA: TGTGCCAGCAGGATGGAGCCCTACTATGGCTACACCTTC. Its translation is CASRMEPYYGYTF.

The CDR3 region is CASSSDVTAPEAFF. Written as DNA, the CDR3 is TGTGCCAGCAGTTCCGATGTGACCGCGCCTGAAGCTTTCTTT. J is TRBJ1-1 and V is TRBV28, with D uncertain. This CDR3 is 14 amino acids long. V dropped 4 bases and J dropped 6 bases, with 15 bases sitting between them. Germline V lookup: CDR1 MDHEN, CDR2 SYDVKM.

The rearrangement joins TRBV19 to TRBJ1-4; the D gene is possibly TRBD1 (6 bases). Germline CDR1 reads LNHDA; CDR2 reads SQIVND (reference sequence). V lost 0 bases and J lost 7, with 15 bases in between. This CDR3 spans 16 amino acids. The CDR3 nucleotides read TGTGCCAGTAGTATAGACGTCGGGGGGGCCGGTGAAAAACTGTTTTTT. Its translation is CASSIDVGGAGEKLFF.

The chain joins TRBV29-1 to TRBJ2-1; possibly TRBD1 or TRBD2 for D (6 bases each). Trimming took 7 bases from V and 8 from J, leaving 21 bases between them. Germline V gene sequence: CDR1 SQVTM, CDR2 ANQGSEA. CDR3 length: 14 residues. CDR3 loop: CSAQGGTMVDEQFF. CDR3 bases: TGCAGCGCCCAAGGGGGGACCATGGTCGATGAGCAGTTCTTC.

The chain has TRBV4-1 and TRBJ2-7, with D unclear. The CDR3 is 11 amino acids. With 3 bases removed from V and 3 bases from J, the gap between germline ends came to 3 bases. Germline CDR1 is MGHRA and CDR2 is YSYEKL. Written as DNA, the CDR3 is TGCGCCAGCAGCCACCACTACGAGCAGTACTTC. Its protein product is CASSHHYEQYF.